This T cell receptor beta chain was obtained from a study of blood T cell repertoires in COVID-19. Study as a whole: Both acute and convalescent COVID-19 samples were obtained from the United States, Italy and Spain. In each case, the material was cDNA or gDNA derived from T cells, B-cell-depleted T cells, or PBMCs.

How the authors handled the data: The assay estimated nucleated cells by amplifying reference gene primers. Produced via immunoSEQ multiplex PCR; TCRdb's table is partial and in-frame only. V, J and clone size reflect that table, while D and trimming were determined from the DNA. In the table there are about 260,000 clones, around 87% of which are singletons. As regards this clone: An end of the junction differs from the germline gene, which may be a read error.

The clonotype originates from a woman aged 40 to 50 who had recovered from COVID-19. Sample: peripheral blood.

The CDR3 is CASSRLSGGLRFF. The CDR3 nucleotides are TGTGCCAGCAGCCGACTTAGCGGGGGACTCCGATTTTTC. The chain links TRBV7-8 to TRBJ2-4; 9 bases are shared with TRBD2. The germline gives CDR1 SGHVS, CDR2 FQNEAQ. The CDR3 sequence is 13 residues long. The complete variable domain, with remaining parts taken from reference TRBV7-8 and TRBJ2-4, reads GAGVSQSPRYKVAKRGQDVALRCDPISGHVSLFWYQQALGQGPEFLTYFQNEAQLDKSGLPSDRFFAERPEGSVSTLKIQRTQQEDSAVYLCASSRLSGGLRFFGAGTRLSVL.